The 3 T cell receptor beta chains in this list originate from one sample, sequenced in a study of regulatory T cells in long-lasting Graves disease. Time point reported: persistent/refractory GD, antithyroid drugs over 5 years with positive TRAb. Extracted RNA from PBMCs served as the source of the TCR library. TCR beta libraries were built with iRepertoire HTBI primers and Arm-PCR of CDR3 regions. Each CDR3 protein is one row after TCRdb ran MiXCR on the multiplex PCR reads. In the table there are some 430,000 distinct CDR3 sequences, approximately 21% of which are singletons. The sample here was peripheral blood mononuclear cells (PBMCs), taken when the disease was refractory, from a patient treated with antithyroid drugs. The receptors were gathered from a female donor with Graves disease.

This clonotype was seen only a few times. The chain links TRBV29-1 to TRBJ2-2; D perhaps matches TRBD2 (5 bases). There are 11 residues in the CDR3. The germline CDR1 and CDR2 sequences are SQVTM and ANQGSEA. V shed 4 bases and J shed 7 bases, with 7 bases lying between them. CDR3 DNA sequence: TGCAGCGTTGTGGAGGTCGGGGAGCTGTTTTTT. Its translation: CSVVEVGELFF.

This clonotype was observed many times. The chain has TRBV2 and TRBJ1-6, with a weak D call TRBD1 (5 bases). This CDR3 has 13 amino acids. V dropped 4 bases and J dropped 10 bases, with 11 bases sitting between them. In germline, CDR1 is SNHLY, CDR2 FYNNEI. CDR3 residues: CASSGEGWSPLHF. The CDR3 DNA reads TGTGCCAGCAGTGGGGAGGGGTGGTCACCCCTCCACTTT.

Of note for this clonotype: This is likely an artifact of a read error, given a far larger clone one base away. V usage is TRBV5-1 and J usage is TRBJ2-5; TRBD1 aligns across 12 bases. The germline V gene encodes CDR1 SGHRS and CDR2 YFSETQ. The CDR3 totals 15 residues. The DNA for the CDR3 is TGTGCCACCAGCTCCGGGACAGGGGGCATAGAGACCCAGTACTTC. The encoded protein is CATSSGTGGIETQYF. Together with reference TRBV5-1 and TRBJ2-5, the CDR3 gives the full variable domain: KAGVTQTPRYLIKTRGQQVTLSCSPISGHRSVSWYQQTPGQGLQFLFEYFSETQRNKGNFPGRFSGRQFSNSRSEMNVSTLELGDSALYLCATSSGTGGIETQYFGPGTRLLVL.